The subject of this entry is one T cell receptor (beta chain). Its antigen remains unidentified. The data originate from a study of beta chain features in type 1 diabetes. Study conclusions and caveats: The naive, central memory and Treg TCRB repertoires looked more alike in patients than they did in healthy donors. PCR may have favored shorter templates equally in patients and controls. Patients with Type 1 diabetes showed moderately but significantly shorter TCRB CDR3s in all four CD4+ subsets.

Blood was collected once per donor into heparin, averaging around 120 mL. Sorting based on CD45RO/CCR7/CD25/CD127/CD95/CD27 separated CD4+ naive, central memory, regulatory and stem cell-like memory cells. The V gene's germline CDR1 is WSHSY and CDR2 SAAADI. CDR3 length: 13 amino acids. V lost 6 bases, J lost 4 bases, and 11 bases lay in between. The sequenced template was cDNA made from the entire isolated RNA. Profiled with immunoSEQ multiplex PCR; TCRdb holds only in-frame clones, not every one. The table has 310,000 or so clones, roughly a tenth seen once. The chain uses TRBV10-2 and TRBJ2-3; a weak D match, TRBD1 (6 bases). Specimen: central memory CD4+ T cells from blood. This sequence was found in a man aged 25 to 40 with type 1 diabetes. The CDR3 here is CASRGAAADTQYF. DNA for the CDR3: TGCGCCAGCAGGGGGGCTGCGGCAGATACGCAGTATTTT.